This is a list of T cell receptor beta chains from one sample in a study of technical replicates of blood from several donors. Profiling relied on immunoSEQ multiplex PCR, and the TCRdb table lists in-frame clones only, not all of them. In the table there are around 84,000 clones, roughly 92% of which are singletons. Sequencing was done on a sample of T cells isolated from PBMCs. The receptors shown here come from a human donor in good health. Both conserved end residues are trimmed from each CDR3.

len | j_gene | v_gene | CDR3aa
11 | TRBJ2-5 | TRBV29-1 | SVEGDRRETQY
12 | TRBJ2-7 | TRBV29-1 | SVLRDGSSYEQY
12 | TRBJ2-7 | TRBV6-5 | ASRGDRRTYEQY
9 | TRBJ1-1 | TRBV19 | ASSHWTEAF
13 | TRBJ2-7 | TRBV7-8 | ASSLGLAGPYEQY
13 | TRBJ1-3 | TRBV5-6 | ASSRPEGLGNTIY
12 | TRBJ2-1 | TRBV7-2 | ASNDRGAYNEQF
13 | TRBJ2-5 | TRBV9 | ASSVGGGPGKTQY
11 | TRBJ1-5 | TRBV7-9 | ASSSKFGQPQH
15 | TRBJ2-2 | TRBV7-6 | ASSLTTKLENTGELF
12 | TRBJ1-1 | TRBV19 | ASSTISQGNEAF
13 | TRBJ1-2 | TRBV7-2 | ASSFTGQGVNGYT
11 | TRBJ2-4 | TRBV4-1 | ASSQEGRNIQY
11 | TRBJ1-5 | TRBV19 | ASTGGNNQPQH
13 | TRBJ2-3 | TRBV27 | ASSLSSGHTDTQY
12 | TRBJ2-3 | TRBV5-4 | ASSFVEGADTQY
14 | TRBJ2-7 | TRBV11-2 | ASSLVVTGLAYEQY
15 | TRBJ1-1 | TRBV5-1 | ASSLLAFPPPNTEAF
15 | TRBJ2-6 | TRBV4-1 | ASSQGPGGSGANVLT
12 | TRBJ1-2 | TRBV11-2 | ASSLAWQGKGYT
14 | TRBJ1-1 | TRBV5-1 | ASSFRSGGHDTEAF
16 | TRBJ2-3 | TRBV4-2 | ASSQGGSSGRAGDTQY
13 | TRBJ2-2 | TRBV7-9 | ASSSVRANTGELF
14 | TRBJ1-2 | TRBV9 | ASSALGITANYGYT
15 | TRBJ2-2 | TRBV28 | ASSYPTASLNTGELF
16 | TRBJ2-6 | TRBV7-8 | ASSFSQGAISGANVLT
11 | TRBJ2-2 | TRBV29-1 | SVDGGNTGELF
16 | TRBJ2-7 | TRBV5-1 | ASSATTGGRGNSYEQY
11 | TRBJ1-1 | TRBV7-9 | ASSLYPGQGAF
12 | TRBJ1-2 | TRBV5-8 | ASSFSGGNYGYT
12 | TRBJ2-1 | TRBV28 | ASSFLQGEDEQF
11 | TRBJ2-7 | TRBV28 | ASTTGGGWEQY
17 | TRBJ1-3 | TRBV2 | ASSRWTATELVKGNTIY
14 | TRBJ2-5 | TRBV5-4 | ASSLVAGVAVETQY
12 | TRBJ2-7 | TRBV12-5 | ARLHSGTAYEQY
15 | TRBJ1-5 | TRBV18 | ASSQRLQGVSNQPQH
15 | TRBJ1-5 | TRBV27 | ASSLTPGLDGNQPQH
15 | TRBJ2-1 | TRBV28 | ATEPGLAGVSYNEQF
10 | TRBJ1-2 | TRBV2 | ASLKGTGGYT
12 | TRBJ2-2 | TRBV6-1 | ASRAGENTGELF
13 | TRBJ2-1 | TRBV19 | ASSIASGRVNEQF
12 | TRBJ1-5 | TRBV2 | ASARDSVYGPQH
13 | TRBJ1-3 | TRBV5-6 | ASSPTGASGNTIY
11 | TRBJ2-7 | TRBV5-4 | ASSLEENYEQY
12 | TRBJ2-7 | TRBV28 | ASTGTGGSYEQY
14 | TRBJ1-6 | TRBV18 | ASSITGTGEGSPLH
11 | TRBJ1-4 | TRBV6-1 | ASSGWRNEKLF
9 | TRBJ2-5 | TRBV6-5 | ASRNAETQY
10 | TRBJ2-1 | TRBV5-1 | ASSYSYNEQF
11 | TRBJ2-5 | TRBV29-1 | SVEGTGPETQY